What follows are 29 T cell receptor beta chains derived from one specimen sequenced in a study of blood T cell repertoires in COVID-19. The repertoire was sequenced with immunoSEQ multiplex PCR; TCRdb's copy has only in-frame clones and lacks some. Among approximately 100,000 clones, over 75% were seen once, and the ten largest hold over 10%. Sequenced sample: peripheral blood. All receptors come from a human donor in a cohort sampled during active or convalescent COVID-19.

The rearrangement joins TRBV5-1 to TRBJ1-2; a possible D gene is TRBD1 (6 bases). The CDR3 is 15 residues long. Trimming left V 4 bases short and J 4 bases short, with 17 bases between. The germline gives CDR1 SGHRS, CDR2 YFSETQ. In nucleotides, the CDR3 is TGCGCCAGCAGCCTGTACACAGGGAACCCCTATGGCTACACCTTC. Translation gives CASSLYTGNPYGYTF.

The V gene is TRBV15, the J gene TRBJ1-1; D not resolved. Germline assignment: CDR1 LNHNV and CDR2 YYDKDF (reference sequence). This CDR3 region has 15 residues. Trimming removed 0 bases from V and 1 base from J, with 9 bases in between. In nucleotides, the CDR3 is TGTGCCACCAGCAGAGATCCAGATTGGAACACTGAAGCTTTCTTT. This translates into CATSRDPDWNTEAFF.

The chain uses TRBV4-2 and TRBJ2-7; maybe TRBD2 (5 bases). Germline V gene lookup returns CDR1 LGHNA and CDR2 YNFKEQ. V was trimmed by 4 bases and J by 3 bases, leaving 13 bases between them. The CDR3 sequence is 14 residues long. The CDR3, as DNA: TGTGCCAGCAGCCTTGAGAGGGTAGACTACGAGCAGTACTTC. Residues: CASSLERVDYEQYF.

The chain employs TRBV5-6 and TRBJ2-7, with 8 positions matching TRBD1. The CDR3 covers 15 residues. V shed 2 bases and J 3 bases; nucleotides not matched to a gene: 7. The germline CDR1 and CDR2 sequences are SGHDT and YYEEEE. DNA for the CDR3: TGTGCCAGCAGCTTAACCGGGACAGGTGTCTACGAGCAGTACTTC. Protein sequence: CASSLTGTGVYEQYF.

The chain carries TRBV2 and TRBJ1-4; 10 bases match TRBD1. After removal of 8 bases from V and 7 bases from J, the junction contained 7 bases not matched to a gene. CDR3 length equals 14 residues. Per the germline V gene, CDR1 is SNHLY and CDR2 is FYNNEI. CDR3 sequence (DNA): TGTGCCAGCGATAAGGACAGGGGGGTTGAAAAACTGTTTTTT. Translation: CASDKDRGVEKLFF.

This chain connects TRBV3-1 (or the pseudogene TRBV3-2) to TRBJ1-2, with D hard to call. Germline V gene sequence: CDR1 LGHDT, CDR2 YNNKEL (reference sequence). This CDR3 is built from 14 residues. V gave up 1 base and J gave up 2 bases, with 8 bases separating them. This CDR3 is CASSQADGNYGYTF. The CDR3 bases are TGTGCCAGCAGCCAAGCTGACGGGAACTATGGCTACACCTTC.

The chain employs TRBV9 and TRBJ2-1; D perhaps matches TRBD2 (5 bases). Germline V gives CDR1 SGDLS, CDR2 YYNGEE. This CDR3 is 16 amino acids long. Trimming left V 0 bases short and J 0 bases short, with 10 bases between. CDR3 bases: TGTGCCAGCAGCGTAGGCCGAGGGAGCTCCTACAATGAGCAGTTCTTC. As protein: CASSVGRGSSYNEQFF.

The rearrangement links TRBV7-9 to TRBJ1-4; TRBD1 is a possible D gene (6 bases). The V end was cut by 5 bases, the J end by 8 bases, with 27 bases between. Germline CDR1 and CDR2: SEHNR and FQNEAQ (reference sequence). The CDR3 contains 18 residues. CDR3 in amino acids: CASSPPSGTMVRSEKLFF. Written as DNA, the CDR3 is TGTGCCAGCAGCCCGCCCAGCGGGACAATGGTCAGAAGCGAAAAACTGTTTTTT.

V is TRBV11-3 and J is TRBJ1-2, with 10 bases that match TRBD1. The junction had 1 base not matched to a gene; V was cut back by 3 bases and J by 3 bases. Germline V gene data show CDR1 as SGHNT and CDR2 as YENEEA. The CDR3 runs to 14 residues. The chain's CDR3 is CASSLGTGDYGYTF. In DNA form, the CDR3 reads TGTGCCAGCAGCTTGGGGACAGGGGACTATGGCTACACCTTC.

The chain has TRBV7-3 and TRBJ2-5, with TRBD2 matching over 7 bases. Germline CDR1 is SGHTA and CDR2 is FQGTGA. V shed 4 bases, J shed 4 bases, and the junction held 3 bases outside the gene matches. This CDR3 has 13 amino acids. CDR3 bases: TGTGCCAGCAGCTGGACGGGGGGAGAGACCCAGTACTTC. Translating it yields CASSWTGGETQYF.

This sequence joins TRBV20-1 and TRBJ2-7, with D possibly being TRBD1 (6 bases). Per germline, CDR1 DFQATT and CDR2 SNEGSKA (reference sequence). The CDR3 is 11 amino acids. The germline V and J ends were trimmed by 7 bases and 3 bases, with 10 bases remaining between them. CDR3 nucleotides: TGCAGTGGGACAGATAACTACGAGCAGTACTTC. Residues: CSGTDNYEQYF.

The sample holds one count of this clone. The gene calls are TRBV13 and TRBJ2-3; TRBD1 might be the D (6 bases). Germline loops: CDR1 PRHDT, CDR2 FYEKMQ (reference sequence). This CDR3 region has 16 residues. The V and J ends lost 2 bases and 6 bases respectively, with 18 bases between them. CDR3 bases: TGTGCCAGCAGCTTAAGTCGGTGGGGACAAGGTGATACGCAGTATTTT. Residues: CASSLSRWGQGDTQYF.

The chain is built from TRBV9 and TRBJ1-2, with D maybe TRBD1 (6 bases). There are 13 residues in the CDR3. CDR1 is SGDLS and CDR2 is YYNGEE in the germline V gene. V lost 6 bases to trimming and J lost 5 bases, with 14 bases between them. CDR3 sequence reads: CASKGGSRYGYTF. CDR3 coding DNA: TGTGCCAGCAAGGGGGGGAGTAGATATGGCTACACCTTC.

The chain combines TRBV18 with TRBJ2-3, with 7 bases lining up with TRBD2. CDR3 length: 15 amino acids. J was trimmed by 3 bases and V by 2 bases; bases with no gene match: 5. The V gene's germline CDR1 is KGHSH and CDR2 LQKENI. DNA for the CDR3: TGTGCCAGCTCACCAAAGGCACTAGCGACAGATACGCAGTATTTT. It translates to CASSPKALATDTQYF.

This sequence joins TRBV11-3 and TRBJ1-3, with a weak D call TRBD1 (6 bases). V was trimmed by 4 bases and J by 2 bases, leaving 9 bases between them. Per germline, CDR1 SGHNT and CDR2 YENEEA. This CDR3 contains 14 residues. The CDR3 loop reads CASSSNRAGNTIYF. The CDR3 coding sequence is TGTGCCAGCAGCTCTAACAGGGCTGGAAACACCATATATTTT.

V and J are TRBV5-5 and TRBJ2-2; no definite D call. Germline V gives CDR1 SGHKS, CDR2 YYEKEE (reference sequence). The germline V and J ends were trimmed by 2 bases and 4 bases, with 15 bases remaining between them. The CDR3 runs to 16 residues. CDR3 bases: TGTGCCAGCAGCTTAAGCGTAGGCGTGGGCACCGGGGAGCTGTTTTTT. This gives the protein CASSLSVGVGTGELFF.

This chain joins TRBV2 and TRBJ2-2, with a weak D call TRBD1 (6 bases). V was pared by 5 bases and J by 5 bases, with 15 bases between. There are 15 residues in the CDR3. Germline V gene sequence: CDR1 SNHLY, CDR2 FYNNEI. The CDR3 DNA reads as TGTGCCAGCAGTATATCAGGGGTGGAGACCGGGGAGCTGTTTTTT. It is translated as CASSISGVETGELFF. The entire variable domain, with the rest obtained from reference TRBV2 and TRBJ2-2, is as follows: EPEVTQTPSHQVTQMGQEVILRCVPISNHLYFYWYRQILGQKVEFLVSFYNNEISEKSEIFDDQFSVERPDGSNFTLKIRSTKLEDSAMYFCASSISGVETGELFFGEGSRLTVL.

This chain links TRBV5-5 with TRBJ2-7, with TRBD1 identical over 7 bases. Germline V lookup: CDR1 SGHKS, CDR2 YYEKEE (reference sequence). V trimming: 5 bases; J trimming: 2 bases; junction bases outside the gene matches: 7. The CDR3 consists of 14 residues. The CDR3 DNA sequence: TGTGCCAGCAGTTTCCTGGACAGGCCCTACGAGCAGTACTTC. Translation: CASSFLDRPYEQYF.

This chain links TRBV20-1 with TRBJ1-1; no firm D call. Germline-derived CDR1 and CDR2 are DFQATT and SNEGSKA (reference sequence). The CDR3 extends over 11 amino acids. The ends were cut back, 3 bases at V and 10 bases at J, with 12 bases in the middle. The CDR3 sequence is CSASHSRVAFF. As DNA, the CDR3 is TGCAGTGCTAGTCACTCTAGAGTAGCTTTCTTT.

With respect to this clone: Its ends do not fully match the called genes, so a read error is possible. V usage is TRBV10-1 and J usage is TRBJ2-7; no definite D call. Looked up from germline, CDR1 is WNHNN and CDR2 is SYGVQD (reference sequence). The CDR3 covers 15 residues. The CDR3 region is CASSESCTDLYGQYF. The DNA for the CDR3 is TGCGCCAGCAGTGAGTCATGCACAGACCTCTACGGGCAGTACTTC.

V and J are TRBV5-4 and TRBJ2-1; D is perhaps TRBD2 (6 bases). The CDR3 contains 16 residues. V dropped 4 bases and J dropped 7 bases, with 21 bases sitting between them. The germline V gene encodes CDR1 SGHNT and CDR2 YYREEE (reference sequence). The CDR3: CASSGAGTREINEQFF. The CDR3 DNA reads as TGTGCCAGCAGCGGGGCTGGGACTCGAGAGATTAATGAGCAGTTCTTC.

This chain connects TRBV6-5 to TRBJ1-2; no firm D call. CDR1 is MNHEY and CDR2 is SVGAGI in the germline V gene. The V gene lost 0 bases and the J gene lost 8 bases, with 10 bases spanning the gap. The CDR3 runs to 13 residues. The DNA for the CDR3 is TGTGCCAGCAGTTACTCCCCAGAGGCGGGCTACACCTTC. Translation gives CASSYSPEAGYTF.

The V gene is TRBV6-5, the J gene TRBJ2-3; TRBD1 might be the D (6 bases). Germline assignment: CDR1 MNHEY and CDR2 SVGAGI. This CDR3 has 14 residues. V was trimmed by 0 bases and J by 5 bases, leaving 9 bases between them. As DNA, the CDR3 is TGTGCCAGCAGTTACTCGCAGGGGAGAGATACGCAGTATTTT. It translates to CASSYSQGRDTQYF.

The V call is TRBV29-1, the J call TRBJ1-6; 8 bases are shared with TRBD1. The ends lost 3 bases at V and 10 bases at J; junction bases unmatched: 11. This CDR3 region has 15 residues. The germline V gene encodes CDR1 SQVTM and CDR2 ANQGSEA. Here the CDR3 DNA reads TGCAGCGTTGAGCTTCAGGGGGCGTATTTATCACCCCTCCACTTT. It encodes CSVELQGAYLSPLHF.

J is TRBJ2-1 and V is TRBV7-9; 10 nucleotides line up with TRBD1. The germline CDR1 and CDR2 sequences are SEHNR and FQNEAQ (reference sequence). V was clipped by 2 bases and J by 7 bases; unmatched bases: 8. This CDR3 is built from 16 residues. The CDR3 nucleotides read TGTGCCAGCAGCTTATTGCGGGACAGGGGTTTTAATGAGCAGTTCTTC. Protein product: CASSLLRDRGFNEQFF.

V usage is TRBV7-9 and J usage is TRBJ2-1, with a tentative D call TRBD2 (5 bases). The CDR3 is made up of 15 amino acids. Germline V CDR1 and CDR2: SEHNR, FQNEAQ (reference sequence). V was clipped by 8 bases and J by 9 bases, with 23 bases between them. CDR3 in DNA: TGTGCCAGCCCTTACCTTAGCGCCTCCCGCAGTGAGCAGTTCTTC. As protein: CASPYLSASRSEQFF.

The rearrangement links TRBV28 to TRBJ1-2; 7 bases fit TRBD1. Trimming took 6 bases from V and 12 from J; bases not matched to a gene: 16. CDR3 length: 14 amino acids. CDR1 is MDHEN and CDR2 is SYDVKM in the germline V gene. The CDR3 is CASSSNHRGLGDTF. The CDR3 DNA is TGTGCCAGCAGCTCAAACCACAGGGGCCTGGGCGACACCTTC.

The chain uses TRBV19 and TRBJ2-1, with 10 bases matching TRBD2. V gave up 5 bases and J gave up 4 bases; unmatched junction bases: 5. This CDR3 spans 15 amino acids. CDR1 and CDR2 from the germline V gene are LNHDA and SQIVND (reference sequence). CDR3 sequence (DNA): TGTGCCAGTAGTCCGAAGCGGGGGGGTTACAATGAGCAGTTCTTC. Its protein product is CASSPKRGGYNEQFF.

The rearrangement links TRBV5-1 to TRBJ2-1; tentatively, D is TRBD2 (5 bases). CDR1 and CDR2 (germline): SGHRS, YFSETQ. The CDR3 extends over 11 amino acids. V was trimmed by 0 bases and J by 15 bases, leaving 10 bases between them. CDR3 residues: CASSLDGVRFF. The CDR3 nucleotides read TGCGCCAGCAGCTTGGACGGGGTCCGGTTCTTC. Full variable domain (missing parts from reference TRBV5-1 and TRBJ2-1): KAGVTQTPRYLIKTRGQQVTLSCSPISGHRSVSWYQQTPGQGLQFLFEYFSETQRNKGNFPGRFSGRQFSNSRSEMNVSTLELGDSALYLCASSLDGVRFFGPGTRLTVL.